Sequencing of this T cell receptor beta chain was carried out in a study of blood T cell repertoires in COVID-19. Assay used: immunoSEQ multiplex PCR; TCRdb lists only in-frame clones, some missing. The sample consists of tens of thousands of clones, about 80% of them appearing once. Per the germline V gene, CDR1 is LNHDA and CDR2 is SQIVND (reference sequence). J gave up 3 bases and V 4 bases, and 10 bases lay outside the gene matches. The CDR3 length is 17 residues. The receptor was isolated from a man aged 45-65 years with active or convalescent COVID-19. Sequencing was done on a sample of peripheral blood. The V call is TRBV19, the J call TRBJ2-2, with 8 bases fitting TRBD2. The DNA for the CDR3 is TGTGCCAGTAGTAGGCCCCTAGGAGCGGGGGACACCGGGGAGCTGTTTTTT. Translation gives CASSRPLGAGDTGELFF.